This TCR beta chain was recorded in a study of blood T cell repertoires in COVID-19. In the study overall: T cells, B-cell-depleted T cells, or PBMCs supplied cDNA or gDNA.

Participant reports of clinical history set cohort assignment. Cohort 3 donors counted as recovered after two negative PCRs, clearance, or resolved symptoms. Per the original methods: Amplification with reference gene primers provided the estimates of nucleated cell counts. Using immunoSEQ multiplex PCR, the repertoire was profiled, and TCRdb retains in-frame clones only, with some absent. That table is the source of V, J and clone size, and D and trimming were worked out from the DNA. The sample has approximately 450,000 clones; 85% to 90% are singletons. V gave up 5 bases and J gave up 3 bases; unmatched junction bases: 6. Germline lookup yields CDR1 PRHDT and CDR2 FYEKMQ (reference sequence). The CDR3 consists of 16 residues.

The chain links TRBV13 to TRBJ2-3, with 12 positions matching TRBD2. This clonotype was obtained from a man aged 30 to 45 who had recovered from COVID-19. The sample was PBMCs or T cells enriched from blood (not recorded which). The CDR3 DNA is TGTGCCAGCAGCCAAGAAGGACTAGCGGGAACAGATACGCAGTATTTT. Encoded protein: CASSQEGLAGTDTQYF.